The clone carrying this T cell receptor (beta chain) was picked up a small number of times. Its antigen is as yet unknown. The TCR beta library used iRepertoire HTBI primers with Arm-PCR amplification of CDR3. Original processing notes: Throughout the samples, researchers identified 60 to 70 TRBV and more than twelve TRBJ segments. TCRdb independently ran MiXCR on the multiplex PCR reads; one entry per CDR3 protein. The V and J calls, along with clone size, are taken from TCRdb and not from the paper's own processing. The sample lists roughly 400,000 distinct CDR3 sequences, around 20% occurring once. The data derive from a study of regulatory T cells in long-lasting Graves disease. Study findings and constraints: Newly diagnosed Graves' patients exceeded persistent ones in TCR diversity. The sample size was small, and this may have reduced accuracy. Favored usage of TRBV28, TRBJ1-2 and TRBJ2-5 was recorded in persistent disease.

Time point indicated: persistent/refractory GD, antithyroid drugs over 5 years with positive TRAb. RNA from PBMCs was the source of the TCR library. The CDR3 is 15 residues long. The germline V gene has CDR1 MDHEN and CDR2 SYDVKM. Trimming stripped 3 bases from V and 9 bases from J, with 18 bases between. The origin of this receptor is a female donor with Graves disease. This specimen was peripheral blood mononuclear cells (PBMCs), taken when the disease was refractory, from a patient treated with antithyroid drugs. This chain joins TRBV28 and TRBJ1-5; no reliable D call. CDR3 sequence: CASSFRAGPILPQHF. The CDR3 DNA follows: TGTGCCAGCAGTTTCCGCGCGGGTCCTATCCTGCCCCAGCATTTT.